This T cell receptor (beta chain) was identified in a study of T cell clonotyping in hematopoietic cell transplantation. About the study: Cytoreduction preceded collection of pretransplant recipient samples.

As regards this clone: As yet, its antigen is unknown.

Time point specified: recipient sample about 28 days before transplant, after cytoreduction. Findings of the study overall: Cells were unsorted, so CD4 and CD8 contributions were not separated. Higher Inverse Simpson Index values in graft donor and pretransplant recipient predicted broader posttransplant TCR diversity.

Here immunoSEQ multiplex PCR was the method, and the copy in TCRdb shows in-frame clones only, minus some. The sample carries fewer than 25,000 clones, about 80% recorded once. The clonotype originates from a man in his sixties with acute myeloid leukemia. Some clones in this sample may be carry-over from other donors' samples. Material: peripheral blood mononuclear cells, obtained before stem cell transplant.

DNA of the CDR3: TGTGCCAGCAGCTTGAATGGCGAGCAGTACTTC. Translating gives CASSLNGEQYF. The chain links TRBV5-6 to TRBJ2-7; D remains unclear. Germline assignment: CDR1 SGHDT and CDR2 YYEEEE. Trimming took 1 base from V and 6 from J, leaving 5 bases between them. CDR3 length: 11 residues.